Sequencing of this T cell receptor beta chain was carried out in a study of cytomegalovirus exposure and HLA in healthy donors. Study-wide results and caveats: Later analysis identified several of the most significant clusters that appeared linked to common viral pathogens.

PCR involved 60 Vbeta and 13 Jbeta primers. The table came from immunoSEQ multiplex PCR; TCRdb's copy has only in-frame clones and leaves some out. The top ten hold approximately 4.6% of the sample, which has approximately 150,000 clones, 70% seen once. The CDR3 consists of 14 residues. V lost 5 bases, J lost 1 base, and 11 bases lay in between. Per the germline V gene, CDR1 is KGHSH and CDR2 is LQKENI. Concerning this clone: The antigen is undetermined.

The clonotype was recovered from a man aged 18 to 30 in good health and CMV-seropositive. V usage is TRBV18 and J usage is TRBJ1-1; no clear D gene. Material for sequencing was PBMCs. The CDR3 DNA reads TGTGCCAGCTCAGAGACGGAGAGGAACACTGAAGCTTTCTTT. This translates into CASSETERNTEAFF.